A single sample is the source of the 23 T cell receptor beta chains below, sequenced in a study of somatic mutations in cytotoxic T cells in rheumatoid arthritis. Repertoires were generated with immunoSEQ multiplex PCR, while TCRdb's copy carries only in-frame clones and drops some. Here the sample spans 23,000 or so clones, roughly 74% being singletons. The specimen was CD8+ T cells sorted from blood. The receptors come from a woman between 18 and 30 years old in good health.

The chain couples TRBV5-6 to TRBJ2-5; 11 bases align to TRBD2. Germline loops: CDR1 SGHDT, CDR2 YYEEEE. Germline trimming cut 0 bases from V and 4 bases from J; bases unmatched to any gene: 5. The CDR3 runs 16 residues. Written as DNA, the CDR3 is TGTGCCAGCAGCTTGGTCCTAGCGGGAGGCTTAGAGACCCAGTACTTC. Translation: CASSLVLAGGLETQYF.

This clone was seen a handful of times. V usage is TRBV7-6 and J usage is TRBJ2-7; the D is unclear. Trimming stripped 1 base from V and 7 bases from J, with 11 bases between. The length of the CDR3 is 13 residues. Per the germline V gene, CDR1 is SGHVS and CDR2 is FNYEAQ. The CDR3 nucleotides read TGTGCCAGCAGCTTAGGTCCCGCTGGGGAGCAGTACGTC. It codes for CASSLGPAGEQYV.

This chain connects TRBV5-4 to TRBJ2-5, with 11 bases identical to TRBD1. CDR3 length: 15 amino acids. J lost 4 bases, V lost 2 bases, and 4 bases had no gene match. The V gene's germline CDR1 is SGHNT and CDR2 YYREEE (reference sequence). The CDR3 loop is CASSFGTGGRETQYF. DNA of the CDR3: TGTGCCAGCAGCTTCGGGACAGGGGGTCGAGAGACCCAGTACTTC.

The chain joins TRBV2 to TRBJ1-2, with D tentatively TRBD1 (5 bases). CDR3 length: 13 amino acids. Germline V gives CDR1 SNHLY, CDR2 FYNNEI. V was shortened by 0 bases and J by 5 bases, with 7 bases between the two germline ends. CDR3 nucleotide sequence: TGTGCCAGCAGTGAAGCGGCAGGGTATGGCTACACCTTC. It specifies CASSEAAGYGYTF.

This sequence joins TRBV13 and TRBJ2-1; 8 bases align to TRBD2. Germline-derived CDR1 and CDR2 are PRHDT and FYEKMQ (reference sequence). CDR3 length equals 20 residues. The ends lost 1 base at V and 0 bases at J; junction bases unmatched: 14. The CDR3 nucleotides read TGTGCCAGCAGCTTAGCCCACCACTTGCGGGAGGACATCTCCTACAATGAGCAGTTCTTC. Translated: CASSLAHHLREDISYNEQFF.

This chain connects TRBV7-9 to TRBJ2-7, with D perhaps TRBD2 (5 bases). The length of the CDR3 is 11 residues. CDR1 and CDR2 from the germline V gene are SEHNR and FQNEAQ (reference sequence). V lost 8 bases and J lost 4, with 9 bases in between. CDR3 loop: CASGSRYEQYF. CDR3 in DNA: TGTGCCAGCGGGAGCCGGTACGAGCAGTACTTC.

The rearrangement joins TRBV4-1 to TRBJ2-5; D is possibly TRBD1 (6 bases). V was pared by 1 base and J by 4 bases, with 13 bases between. The CDR3 is 15 residues long. In germline, CDR1 is MGHRA, CDR2 YSYEKL. The CDR3 nucleotides read TGCGCCAGCAGCCAAGCCGTCAGGGGTGGAGAGACCCAGTACTTC. Translating gives CASSQAVRGGETQYF.

The chain employs TRBV7-9 and TRBJ1-1, with no clear D. This CDR3 is 16 amino acids long. The V end was cut by 0 bases, the J end by 4 bases, with 15 bases between. Looked up from germline, CDR1 is SEHNR and CDR2 is FQNEAQ (reference sequence). This chain's CDR3 is CASSLAWTAGSTEAFF. The CDR3 bases are TGTGCCAGCAGCTTAGCGTGGACGGCGGGGAGCACTGAAGCTTTCTTT.

This clone was detected a few times. J is TRBJ1-1 and V is TRBV4-2; D gene uncertain. Trimming stripped 0 bases from V and 6 bases from J, with 8 bases between. The CDR3 runs to 13 residues. Germline V CDR1 and CDR2: LGHNA, YNFKEQ. CDR3 nucleotide sequence: TGTGCCAGCAGCCAAGAGGACGTTTCTGAAGCTTTCTTT. Protein sequence: CASSQEDVSEAFF.

The rearrangement links TRBV7-9 to TRBJ2-1; 12 nucleotides line up with TRBD1. After removal of 2 bases from V and 8 bases from J, the junction contained 13 bases not matched to a gene. This CDR3 region has 18 residues. CDR1 is SEHNR and CDR2 is FQNEAQ in the germline V gene (reference sequence). This CDR3 reads CASSLNWDRGPRGDEQFF. For the CDR3, the DNA is TGTGCCAGCAGCTTAAACTGGGACAGGGGGCCCAGGGGGGATGAGCAGTTCTTC.

The V gene is TRBV5-5, the J gene TRBJ2-5; 7 nucleotides match TRBD1. The germline CDR1 and CDR2 sequences are SGHKS and YYEKEE (reference sequence). Trimming took 4 bases from V and 4 from J; bases not matched to a gene: 10. This CDR3 spans 15 amino acids. The CDR3 loop reads CASSVDRTIGETQYF. CDR3 bases: TGTGCCAGCAGCGTGGACAGGACGATTGGAGAGACCCAGTACTTC.

The chain has TRBV13 and TRBJ2-5; 9 nucleotides align to TRBD1. Trimming took 4 bases from V and 3 from J; bases not matched to a gene: 9. The CDR3 totals 16 residues. Germline CDR1 and CDR2: PRHDT and FYEKMQ (reference sequence). This CDR3 reads CASSSFRDREEETQYF. The CDR3 coding sequence is TGTGCCAGCAGCTCATTCCGGGACAGGGAGGAAGAGACCCAGTACTTC.

This clone was recorded only once. The chain recombines TRBV9 with TRBJ2-5; D not resolved. This CDR3 comprises 14 residues. Germline CDR1 and CDR2: SGDLS and YYNGEE. The ends were cut back, 4 bases at V and 3 bases at J, with 13 bases in the middle. CDR3 DNA sequence: TGTGCCAGCAGCCCGAGGCACGAGGAAGAGACCCAGTACTTC. Amino acid sequence: CASSPRHEEETQYF.

V and J are TRBV9 and TRBJ2-1; D is ambiguous. Germline CDR1 is SGDLS and CDR2 is YYNGEE. This CDR3 region has 17 residues. The V end lost 4 bases, the J end lost 3 bases, and 20 bases lay between the germline ends. The CDR3 sequence: CASSPYATGGNYNEQFF. In DNA, the CDR3 is TGTGCCAGCAGCCCCTACGCCACTGGCGGAAACTACAATGAGCAGTTCTTC. The full variable domain, completed using reference TRBV9 and TRBJ2-1, is DSGVTQTPKHLITATGQRVTLRCSPRSGDLSVYWYQQSLDQGLQFLIQYYNGEERAKGNILERFSAQQFPDLHSELNLSSLELGDSALYFCASSPYATGGNYNEQFFGPGTRLTVL.

This clone has more than one count but fewer than ten. This rearrangement joins TRBV27 to TRBJ1-6, with a tentative D call TRBD1 (6 bases). V was trimmed by 3 bases and J by 9 bases, leaving 9 bases between them. The CDR3 has 13 residues. Looked up from germline, CDR1 is MNHEY and CDR2 is SMNVEV (reference sequence). As DNA, the CDR3 is TGTGCCAGCAGTTTCGGCAGGGGTTCACCCCTCCACTTT. This encodes CASSFGRGSPLHF.

This clone was observed a handful of times. DNA for the CDR3: TGTGCCAGCAGTCCTCGCCTAAACTACGAGCAGTACGTC. Protein product: CASSPRLNYEQYV. This rearrangement joins TRBV27 to TRBJ2-7; no clear D. CDR3 length: 13 residues. Trimming removed 5 bases from V and 3 bases from J, with 11 bases in between. Germline V lookup: CDR1 MNHEY, CDR2 SMNVEV (reference sequence).

The V and J genes are TRBV4-1 and TRBJ1-5, with D unresolved. Germline V gives CDR1 MGHRA, CDR2 YSYEKL. This CDR3 comprises 15 residues. V lost 1 base to trimming and J lost 2 bases, with 9 bases between them. The CDR3: CASSQGPGGNQPQHF. In DNA, the CDR3 is TGCGCCAGCAGCCAAGGGCCTGGGGGCAATCAGCCCCAGCATTTT.

The chain employs TRBV5-8 and TRBJ2-3; TRBD2 is a possible D gene (7 bases). This CDR3 comprises 14 residues. V was cut by 7 bases and J by 1 base, with 13 bases left in between. In germline, CDR1 is SGHTS, CDR2 YDEGEE. The CDR3 bases are TGTGCCAGCGTGGGGAGGGGGGGCACAGATACGCAGTATTTT. Residues: CASVGRGGTDTQYF.

This chain uses TRBV7-9 with TRBJ2-3; D gene uncertain. Germline CDR1 is SEHNR and CDR2 is FQNEAQ (reference sequence). The CDR3 has 18 amino acids. V shed 5 bases and J shed 1 base, with 22 bases lying between them. In DNA form, the CDR3 reads TGTGCCAGCAGCGGAGATATCCCCCTATCCCTCGGCACAGATACGCAGTATTTT. Residues: CASSGDIPLSLGTDTQYF.

The chain joins TRBV7-9 to TRBJ2-5; unclear D gene. V shed 5 bases and J shed 4 bases, with 14 bases lying between them. Germline V lookup: CDR1 SEHNR, CDR2 FQNEAQ (reference sequence). The CDR3 is 14 amino acids. The CDR3 DNA follows: TGTGCCAGCAGCGCCTTTACAGAGAGAGAGACCCAGTACTTC. This translates into CASSAFTERETQYF.

The chain uses TRBV2 and TRBJ2-7, with 9 positions matching TRBD1. Trimming removed 3 bases from V and 4 bases from J; junction bases left unmatched: 16. The CDR3 spans 18 residues. CDR1 is SNHLY and CDR2 is FYNNEI in the germline V gene. Here the CDR3 reads CASSDWGQGPLIGYEQYF. The CDR3 region has the DNA TGTGCCAGCAGTGATTGGGGACAGGGCCCTCTAATTGGGTACGAGCAGTACTTC.

A few counts support this clone. Distinct nucleotide sequences in the sample also encode this CDR3. The chain joins TRBV4-2 to TRBJ2-7, with D hard to call. This CDR3 is 12 amino acids long. CDR1 and CDR2 (germline): LGHNA, YNFKEQ. Trimming took 1 base from V and 3 from J, leaving 4 bases between them. The CDR3 is CASSQGGYEQYF. CDR3 sequence (DNA): TGTGCCAGCAGCCAAGGCGGCTACGAGCAGTACTTC.

The CDR3 loop is CASSPLTTLNTGELFF. The CDR3 DNA sequence: TGTGCCAGCTCACCGCTTACAACTCTTAACACCGGGGAGCTGTTTTTT. The gene calls are TRBV18 and TRBJ2-2, with D unclear. This CDR3 has 16 amino acids. V lost 3 bases and J lost 2, with 13 bases in between. In germline, CDR1 is KGHSH, CDR2 LQKENI.